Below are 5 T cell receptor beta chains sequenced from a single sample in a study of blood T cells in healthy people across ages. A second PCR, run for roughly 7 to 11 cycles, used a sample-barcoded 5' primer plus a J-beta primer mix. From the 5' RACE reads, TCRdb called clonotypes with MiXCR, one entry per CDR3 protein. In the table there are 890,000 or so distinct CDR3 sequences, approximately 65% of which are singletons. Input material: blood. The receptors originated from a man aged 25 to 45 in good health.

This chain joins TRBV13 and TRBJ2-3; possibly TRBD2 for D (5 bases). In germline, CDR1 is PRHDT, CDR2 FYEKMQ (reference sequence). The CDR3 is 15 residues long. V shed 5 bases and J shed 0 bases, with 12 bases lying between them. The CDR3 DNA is TGTGCCAGCAGCACTACTAGAGCCAGCACAGATACGCAGTATTTT. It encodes CASSTTRASTDTQYF.

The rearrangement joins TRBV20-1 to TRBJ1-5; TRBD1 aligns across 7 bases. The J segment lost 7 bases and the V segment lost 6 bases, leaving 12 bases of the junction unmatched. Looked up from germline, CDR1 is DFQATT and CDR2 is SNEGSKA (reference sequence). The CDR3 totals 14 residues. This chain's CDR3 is CSATGTHSGQPQHF. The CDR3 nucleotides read TGCAGTGCGACAGGGACACATTCGGGGCAGCCCCAGCATTTT.

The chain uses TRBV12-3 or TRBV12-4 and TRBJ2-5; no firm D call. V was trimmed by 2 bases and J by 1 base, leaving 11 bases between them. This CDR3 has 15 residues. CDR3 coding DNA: TGTGCCAGCAGTTTAACTGCGGCTACCCAAGAGACCCAGTACTTC. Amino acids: CASSLTAATQETQYF.

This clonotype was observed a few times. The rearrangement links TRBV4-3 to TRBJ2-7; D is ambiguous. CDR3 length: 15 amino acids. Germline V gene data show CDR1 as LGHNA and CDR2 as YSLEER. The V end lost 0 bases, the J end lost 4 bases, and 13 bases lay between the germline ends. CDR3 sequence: CASSQDPGPGYEQYF. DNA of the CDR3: TGCGCCAGCAGCCAAGATCCCGGGCCAGGTTACGAGCAGTACTTC.

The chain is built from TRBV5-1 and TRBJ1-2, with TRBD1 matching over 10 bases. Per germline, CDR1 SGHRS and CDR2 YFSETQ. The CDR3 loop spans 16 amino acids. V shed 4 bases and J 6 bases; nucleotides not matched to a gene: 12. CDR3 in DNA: TGCGCCAGCAGCCGGGGGCCAAATGACAGGGGGCATGGCTACACCTTC. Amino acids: CASSRGPNDRGHGYTF.